Described below is a single T cell receptor (beta chain) sequence and its context. Its antigen is not identified. The repertoire was sequenced with immunoSEQ multiplex PCR; TCRdb's copy has only in-frame clones and lacks some. Of under 600,000 clones detected, roughly 97% appear once; the ten largest clones hold about 0.057%. The record originates from a study of shared clonotypes between healthy human individuals. The study's findings and limits: Clonotype sharing levels among donors were expected to vary with sequencing depth. Owing to a small donor count, the genetic and exposure-history diversity represented was limited. Non-shared clonotypes had lower generation probabilities than those shared by all four donors. Specimens sampled were limited to blood, with tissue repertoires likely differing.

The CDR3 extends over 16 amino acids. V was pared by 5 bases and J by 4 bases, with 9 bases of the junction left unmatched. Germline V gives CDR1 MGHRA, CDR2 YSYEKL. The chain combines TRBV4-1 with TRBJ2-3, with 10 bases lining up with TRBD1. The material sequenced was naive CD4+ T cells sorted from blood. The subset was: CD45RA+ positively selected. The TCR originated in a woman between 25 and 40 years old in good health. CDR3 residues: CASSEKWDRGADTQYF. The CDR3 DNA reads as TGCGCCAGCAGCGAAAAGTGGGACAGGGGAGCAGATACGCAGTATTTT.